The entry that follows covers one T cell receptor (beta chain) sequence. Germline CDR1 is MNHEY and CDR2 is SMNVEV (reference sequence). V was trimmed by 2 bases and J by 6 bases, leaving 16 bases between them. The CDR3 is made up of 16 amino acids. The sample is drawn from a study of blood T cell repertoires in COVID-19. Study-wide context: From the United States, Italy and Spain came samples of acute and convalescent COVID-19. PBMCs, B-cell-depleted T cells, or T cells were the source of the cDNA or gDNA that made up the material.

Study processing details: The authors estimated nucleated cell counts from reference gene primer amplification. TCRdb's copy holds only in-frame clones and misses some; the assay was immunoSEQ multiplex PCR. That table gives V, J and clone size, and the DNA gave D and trimming. This sample has 54,000 or so clones; roughly four fifths occur once, and the top ten carry about 2%. The gene calls are TRBV27 and TRBJ1-4; no firm D call. The sequenced material came from peripheral blood. This TCR derives from a woman in her fifties or sixties with acute or convalescent COVID-19. CDR3 nucleotide sequence: TGTGCCAGCAGTTTAGTTGGGCCCGCAAATGATGAAAAACTGTTTTTT. Its protein product is CASSLVGPANDEKLFF.